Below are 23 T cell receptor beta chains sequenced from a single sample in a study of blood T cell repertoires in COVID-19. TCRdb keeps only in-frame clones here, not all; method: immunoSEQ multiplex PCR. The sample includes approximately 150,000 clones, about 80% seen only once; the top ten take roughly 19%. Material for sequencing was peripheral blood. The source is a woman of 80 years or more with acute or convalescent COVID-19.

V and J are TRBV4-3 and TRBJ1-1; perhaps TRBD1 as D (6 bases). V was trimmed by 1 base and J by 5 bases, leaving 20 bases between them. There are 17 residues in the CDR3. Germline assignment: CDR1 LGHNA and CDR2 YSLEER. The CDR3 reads CASSQVRWDKWGTEAFF. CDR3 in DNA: TGCGCCAGCAGCCAAGTGCGTTGGGACAAGTGGGGGACTGAAGCTTTCTTT.

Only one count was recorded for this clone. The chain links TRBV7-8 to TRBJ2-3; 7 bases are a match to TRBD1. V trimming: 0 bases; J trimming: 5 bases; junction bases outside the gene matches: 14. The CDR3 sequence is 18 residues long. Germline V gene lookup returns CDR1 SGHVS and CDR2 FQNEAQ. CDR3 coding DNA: TGTGCCAGCAGCTTAGCACCCTGGGACAGCGATTTGATAGATACGCAGTATTTT. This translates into CASSLAPWDSDLIDTQYF.

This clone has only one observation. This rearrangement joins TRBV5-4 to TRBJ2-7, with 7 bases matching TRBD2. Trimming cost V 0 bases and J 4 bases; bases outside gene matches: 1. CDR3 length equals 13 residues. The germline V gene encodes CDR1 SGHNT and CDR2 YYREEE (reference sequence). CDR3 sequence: CASSLGGGYEQYF. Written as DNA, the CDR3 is TGTGCCAGCAGCTTGGGGGGGGGTTACGAGCAGTACTTC.

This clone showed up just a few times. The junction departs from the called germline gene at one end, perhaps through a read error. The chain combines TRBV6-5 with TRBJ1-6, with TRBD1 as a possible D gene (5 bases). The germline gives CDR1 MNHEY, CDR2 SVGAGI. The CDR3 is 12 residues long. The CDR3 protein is CASISSVGRVGF. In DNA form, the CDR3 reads TGTGCCAGCATTAGTTCGGTGGGCAGGGTAGGCTTT.

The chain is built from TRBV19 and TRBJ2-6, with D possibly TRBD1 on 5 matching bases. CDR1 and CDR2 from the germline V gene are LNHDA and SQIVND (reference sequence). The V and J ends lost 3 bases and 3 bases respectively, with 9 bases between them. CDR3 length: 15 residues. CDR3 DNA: TGTGCCAGTAGTATGATGGGGCTTGGGGCCAACGTCCTGACTTTC. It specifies CASSMMGLGANVLTF.

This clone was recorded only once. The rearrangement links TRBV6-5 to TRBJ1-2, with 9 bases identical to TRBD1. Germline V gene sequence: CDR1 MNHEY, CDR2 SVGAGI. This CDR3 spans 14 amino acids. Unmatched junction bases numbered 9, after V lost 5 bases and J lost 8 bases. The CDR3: CASSRPGQGYGYTF. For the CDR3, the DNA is TGTGCCAGCAGTCGACCGGGACAGGGCTACGGCTACACCTTC.

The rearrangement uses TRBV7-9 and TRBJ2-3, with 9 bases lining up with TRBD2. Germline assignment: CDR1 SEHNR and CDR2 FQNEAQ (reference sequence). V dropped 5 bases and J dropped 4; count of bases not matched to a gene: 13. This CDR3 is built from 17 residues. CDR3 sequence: CASSDAPAGGFADTQYF. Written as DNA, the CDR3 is TGTGCCAGCAGCGATGCCCCGGCGGGAGGGTTCGCAGATACGCAGTATTTT.

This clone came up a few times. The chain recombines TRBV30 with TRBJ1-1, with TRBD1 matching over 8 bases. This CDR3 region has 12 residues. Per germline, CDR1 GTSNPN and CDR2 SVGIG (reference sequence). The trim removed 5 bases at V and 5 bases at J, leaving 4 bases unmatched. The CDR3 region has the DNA TGTGCCTGGGGACAGGGTAGGACTGAAGCTTTCTTT. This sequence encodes CAWGQGRTEAFF.

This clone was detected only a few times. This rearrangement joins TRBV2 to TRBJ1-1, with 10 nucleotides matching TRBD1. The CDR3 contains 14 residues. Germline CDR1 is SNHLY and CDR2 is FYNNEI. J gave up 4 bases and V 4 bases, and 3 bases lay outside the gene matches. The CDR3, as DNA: TGTGCCAGCAGTGGACAGGGGGCGGGCACTGAAGCTTTCTTT. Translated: CASSGQGAGTEAFF.

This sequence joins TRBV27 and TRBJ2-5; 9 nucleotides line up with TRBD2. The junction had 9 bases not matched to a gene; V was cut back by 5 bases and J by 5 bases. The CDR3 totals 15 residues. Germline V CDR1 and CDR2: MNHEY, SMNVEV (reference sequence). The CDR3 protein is CASSPRAGGFETQYF. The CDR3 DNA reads TGTGCCAGCAGTCCCCGAGCGGGGGGCTTTGAGACCCAGTACTTC.

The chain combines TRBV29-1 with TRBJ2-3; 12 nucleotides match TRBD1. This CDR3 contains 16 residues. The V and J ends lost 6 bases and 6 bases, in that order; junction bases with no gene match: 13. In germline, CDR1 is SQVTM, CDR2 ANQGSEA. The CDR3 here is CSVGSGGDRGRDTQYF. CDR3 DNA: TGCAGCGTGGGAAGTGGTGGGGACAGGGGGCGTGATACGCAGTATTTT.

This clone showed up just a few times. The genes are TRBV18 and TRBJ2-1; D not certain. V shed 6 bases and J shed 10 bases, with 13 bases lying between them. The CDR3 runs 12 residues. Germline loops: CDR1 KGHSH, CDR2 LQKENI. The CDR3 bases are TGTGCCAGCTCCTCCACCAGCAGGGAGCAGTTCTTC. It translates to CASSSTSREQFF.

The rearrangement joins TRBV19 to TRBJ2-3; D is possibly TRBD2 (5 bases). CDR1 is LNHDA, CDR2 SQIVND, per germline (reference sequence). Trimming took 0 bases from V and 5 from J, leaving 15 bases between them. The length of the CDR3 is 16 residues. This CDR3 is CASSIDLFAGKDTQYF. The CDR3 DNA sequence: TGTGCCAGTAGTATAGATCTTTTCGCGGGTAAAGATACGCAGTATTTT.

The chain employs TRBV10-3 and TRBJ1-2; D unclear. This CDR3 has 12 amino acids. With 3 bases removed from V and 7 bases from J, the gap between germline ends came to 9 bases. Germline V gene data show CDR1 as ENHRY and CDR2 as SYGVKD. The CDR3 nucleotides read TGTGCCATCAGTGATGCGGTAGGTGGCTACACCTTC. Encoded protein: CAISDAVGGYTF.

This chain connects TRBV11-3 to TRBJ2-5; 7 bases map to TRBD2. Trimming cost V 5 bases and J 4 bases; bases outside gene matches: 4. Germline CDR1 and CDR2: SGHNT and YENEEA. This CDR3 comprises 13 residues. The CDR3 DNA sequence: TGTGCCAGCAGCCTGAGGGAGGGAGAGACCCAGTACTTC. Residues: CASSLREGETQYF.

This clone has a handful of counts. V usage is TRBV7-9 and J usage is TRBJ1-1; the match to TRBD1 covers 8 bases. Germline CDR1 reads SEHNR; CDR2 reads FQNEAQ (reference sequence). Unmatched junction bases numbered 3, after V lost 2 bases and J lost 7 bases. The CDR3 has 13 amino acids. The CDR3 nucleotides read TGTGCCAGCAGCTTACAGGGGGCGGGTGAAGCTTTCTTT. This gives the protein CASSLQGAGEAFF.

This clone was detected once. CDR3 nucleotide sequence: TGTGCCGCCACAAAGGGCACAGGCAATGAGCAGTTCTTC. Its translation: CAATKGTGNEQFF. The chain carries TRBV6-5 and TRBJ2-1, with D possibly being TRBD1 (5 bases). The V and J ends lost 11 bases and 6 bases respectively, with 17 bases between them. The CDR3 consists of 13 residues. CDR1 MNHEY and CDR2 SVGAGI come from the germline V gene.

The CDR3 here is CASSLRQGGTGELFF. The DNA of the CDR3 is TGTGCCAGCAGCCTCCGACAGGGGGGGACCGGGGAGCTGTTTTTT. V gene TRBV11-2 combines with J gene TRBJ2-2, with 9 bases fitting TRBD1. In germline, CDR1 is SGHAT, CDR2 FQNNGV. Trimming cost V 5 bases and J 5 bases; bases outside gene matches: 6. The CDR3 is made up of 15 amino acids. The whole variable domain, remainder taken from reference TRBV11-2 and TRBJ2-2, is EAGVAQSPRYKIIEKRQSVAFWCNPISGHATLYWYQQILGQGPKLLIQFQNNGVVDDSQLPKDRFSAERLKGVDSTLKIQPAKLEDSAVYLCASSLRQGGTGELFFGEGSRLTVL.

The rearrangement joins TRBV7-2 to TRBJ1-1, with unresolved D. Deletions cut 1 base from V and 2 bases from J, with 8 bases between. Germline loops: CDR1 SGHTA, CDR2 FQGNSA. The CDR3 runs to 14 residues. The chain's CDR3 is CASSLGGHNTEAFF. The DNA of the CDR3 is TGTGCCAGCAGCTTAGGAGGTCACAACACTGAAGCTTTCTTT.

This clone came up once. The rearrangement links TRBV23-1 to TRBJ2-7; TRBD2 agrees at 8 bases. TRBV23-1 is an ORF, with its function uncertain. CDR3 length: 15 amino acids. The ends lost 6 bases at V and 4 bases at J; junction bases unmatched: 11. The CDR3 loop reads CASSFSGVTRYEQYF. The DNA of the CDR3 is TGCGCCAGCAGCTTTAGCGGGGTCACTCGTTACGAGCAGTACTTC.

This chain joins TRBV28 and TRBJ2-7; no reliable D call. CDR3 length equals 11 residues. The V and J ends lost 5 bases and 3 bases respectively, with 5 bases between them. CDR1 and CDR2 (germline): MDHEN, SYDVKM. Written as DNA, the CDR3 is TGTGCCAGCAGTAAATACTACGAGCAGTACTTC. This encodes CASSKYYEQYF.

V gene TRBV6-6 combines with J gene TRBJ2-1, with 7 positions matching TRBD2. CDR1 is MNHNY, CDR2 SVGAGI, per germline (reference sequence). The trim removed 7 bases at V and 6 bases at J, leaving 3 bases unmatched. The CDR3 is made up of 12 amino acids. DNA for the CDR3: TGTGCCAGCACGGCGGGAGCCAATGAGCAGTTCTTC. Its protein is CASTAGANEQFF.

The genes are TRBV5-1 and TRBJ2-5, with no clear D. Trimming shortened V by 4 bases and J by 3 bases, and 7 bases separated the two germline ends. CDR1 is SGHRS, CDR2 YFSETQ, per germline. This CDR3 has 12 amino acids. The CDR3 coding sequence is TGCGCCAGCAGCAACAGAAAAGAGACCCAGTACTTC. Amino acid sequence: CASSNRKETQYF. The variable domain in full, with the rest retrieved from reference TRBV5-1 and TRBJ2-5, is KAGVTQTPRYLIKTRGQQVTLSCSPISGHRSVSWYQQTPGQGLQFLFEYFSETQRNKGNFPGRFSGRQFSNSRSEMNVSTLELGDSALYLCASSNRKETQYFGPGTRLLVL.